A selection of T cell receptor beta chains follows, all from one sample in a study of blood T cell repertoires in COVID-19. Sequencing was performed with immunoSEQ multiplex PCR; in TCRdb, only in-frame clones are kept and a portion is missing. This table holds 35,000 to 55,000 clones, roughly 88% found once. The source material was peripheral blood. These receptors all stem from a man between 60 and 75 years old with active COVID-19. Each CDR3 is given with its conserved first and last residue.

TRBV30	TRBJ1-1	CAWSAPGDVNTEAFF
TRBV6-2/TRBV6-3	TRBJ2-6	CASSYFGNSGANVLTF
TRBV4-2	TRBJ1-6	CASSQDPGQGYSPLHF
TRBV7-9	TRBJ2-7	CASSVRDRGGDEQYF
TRBV15	TRBJ2-1	CATSDFTGLAGLNEQFF
TRBV7-2	TRBJ2-2	CASSLASSVTGELFF
TRBV6-6	TRBJ2-3	CASSPVGLRDTQYF
TRBV7-2	TRBJ2-5	CASSPRAGAGETQYF
TRBV9	TRBJ2-1	CASTPSGRDNEQFF
TRBV4-3	TRBJ2-1	CASSPLLERDNEQFF
TRBV6-5	TRBJ2-1	CASSYSGLLDEQFF